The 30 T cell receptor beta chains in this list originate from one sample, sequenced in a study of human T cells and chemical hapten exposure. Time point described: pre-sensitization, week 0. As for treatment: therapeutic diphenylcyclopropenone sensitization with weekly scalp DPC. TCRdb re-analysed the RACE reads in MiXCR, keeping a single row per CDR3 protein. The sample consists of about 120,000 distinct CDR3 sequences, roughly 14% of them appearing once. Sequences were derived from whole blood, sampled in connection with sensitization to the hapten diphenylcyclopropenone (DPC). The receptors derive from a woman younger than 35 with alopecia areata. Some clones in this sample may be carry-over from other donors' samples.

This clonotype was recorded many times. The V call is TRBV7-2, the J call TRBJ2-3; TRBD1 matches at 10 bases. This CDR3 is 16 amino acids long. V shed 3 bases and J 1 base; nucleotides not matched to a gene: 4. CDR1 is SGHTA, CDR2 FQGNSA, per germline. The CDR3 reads CASSFAGTGGTDTQYF. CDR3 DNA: TGTGCCAGCAGCTTCGCCGGGACAGGGGGCACAGATACGCAGTATTTT.

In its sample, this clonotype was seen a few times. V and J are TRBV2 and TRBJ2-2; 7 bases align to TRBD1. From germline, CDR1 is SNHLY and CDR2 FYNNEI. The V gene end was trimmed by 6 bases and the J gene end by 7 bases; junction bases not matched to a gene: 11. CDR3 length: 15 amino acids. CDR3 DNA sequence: TGTGCCAGCAGGTGGGGACAGAGGAGAGGCGGGGAGCTGTTTTTT. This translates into CASRWGQRRGGELFF.

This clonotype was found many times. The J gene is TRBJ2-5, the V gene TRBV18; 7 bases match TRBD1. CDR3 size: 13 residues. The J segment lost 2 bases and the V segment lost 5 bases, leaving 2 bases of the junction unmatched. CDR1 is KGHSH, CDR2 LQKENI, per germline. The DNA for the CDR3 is TGTGCCAGCTCAGGGGGACAGCAAGAGACCCAGTACTTC. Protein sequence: CASSGGQQETQYF.

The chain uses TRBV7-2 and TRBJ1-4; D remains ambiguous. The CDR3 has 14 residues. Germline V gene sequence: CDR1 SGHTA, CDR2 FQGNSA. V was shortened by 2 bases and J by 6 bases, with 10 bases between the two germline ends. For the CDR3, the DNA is TGTGCCAGCAGCTTATCAGTGGCAGATGAAAAACTGTTTTTT. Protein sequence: CASSLSVADEKLFF.

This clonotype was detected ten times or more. CDR3 in DNA: TGTGCCAGCAGCCCAACAGCTAACTATGGCTACACCTTC. Translating gives CASSPTANYGYTF. The chain is built from TRBV7-2 and TRBJ1-2; D unclear. Looked up from germline, CDR1 is SGHTA and CDR2 is FQGNSA. CDR3 length: 13 residues. V was shortened by 5 bases and J by 0 bases, with 7 bases between the two germline ends.

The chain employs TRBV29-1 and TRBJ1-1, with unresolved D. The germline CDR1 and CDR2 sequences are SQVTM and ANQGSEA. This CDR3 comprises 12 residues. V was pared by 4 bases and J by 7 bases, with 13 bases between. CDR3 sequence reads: CSVVPGFGEAFF. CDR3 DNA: TGCAGCGTTGTACCTGGTTTTGGTGAAGCTTTCTTT.

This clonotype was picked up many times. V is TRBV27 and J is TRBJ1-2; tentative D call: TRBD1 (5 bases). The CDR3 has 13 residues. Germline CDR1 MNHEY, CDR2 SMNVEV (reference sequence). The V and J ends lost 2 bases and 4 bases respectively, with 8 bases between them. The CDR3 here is CASSLGHPYGYTF. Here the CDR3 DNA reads TGTGCCAGCAGTTTAGGACATCCCTATGGCTACACCTTC.

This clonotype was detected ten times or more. The CDR3 loop is CATSGGSDTQYF. The CDR3 nucleotides are TGTGCCACCAGTGGTGGCTCGGATACGCAGTATTTT. The gene calls are TRBV24-1 and TRBJ2-3; no clear D gene. The CDR3 spans 12 residues. Trimming pared 5 bases from V and 6 bases from J, leaving 8 bases between. From germline, CDR1 is KGHDR and CDR2 SFDVKD.

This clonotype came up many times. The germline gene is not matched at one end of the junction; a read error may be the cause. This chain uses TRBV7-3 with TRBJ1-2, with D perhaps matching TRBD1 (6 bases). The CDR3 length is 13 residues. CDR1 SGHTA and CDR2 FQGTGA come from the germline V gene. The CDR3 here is CASSLTGWYGYTF. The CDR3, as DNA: TGTGCCAGCAGCCTAACAGGGTGGTATGGCTACACCTTC.

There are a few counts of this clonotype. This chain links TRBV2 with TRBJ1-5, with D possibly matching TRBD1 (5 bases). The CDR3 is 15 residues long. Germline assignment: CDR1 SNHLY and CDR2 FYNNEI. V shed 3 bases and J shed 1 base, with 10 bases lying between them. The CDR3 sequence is CASSEEGQSNQPQHF. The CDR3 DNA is TGTGCCAGCAGTGAGGAGGGGCAGAGCAATCAGCCCCAGCATTTT.

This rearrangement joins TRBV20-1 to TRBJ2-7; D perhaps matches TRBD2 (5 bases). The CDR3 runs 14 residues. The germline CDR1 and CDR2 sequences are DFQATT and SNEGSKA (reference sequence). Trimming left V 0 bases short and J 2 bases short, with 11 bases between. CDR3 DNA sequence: TGCAGTGCTAGAGATGACCAGACTACCTACGAGCAGTACTTC. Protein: CSARDDQTTYEQYF.

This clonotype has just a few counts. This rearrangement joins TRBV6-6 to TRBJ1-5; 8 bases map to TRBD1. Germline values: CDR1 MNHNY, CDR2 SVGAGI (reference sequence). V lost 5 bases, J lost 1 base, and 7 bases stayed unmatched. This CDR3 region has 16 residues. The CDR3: CASSARTGTSNQPQHF. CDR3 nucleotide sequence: TGTGCCAGCAGTGCCCGGACAGGGACAAGCAATCAGCCCCAGCATTTT.

The CDR3 DNA reads as TGTGCCAGCAGCGTAGGGACTAGCAGGGATACGCAGTATTTT. It yields the protein CASSVGTSRDTQYF. The chain links TRBV7-9 to TRBJ2-3, with TRBD2 matching 9 bases. Germline V lookup: CDR1 SEHNR, CDR2 FQNEAQ (reference sequence). Germline trimming cut 5 bases from V and 6 bases from J; bases unmatched to any gene: 6. The CDR3 consists of 14 residues.

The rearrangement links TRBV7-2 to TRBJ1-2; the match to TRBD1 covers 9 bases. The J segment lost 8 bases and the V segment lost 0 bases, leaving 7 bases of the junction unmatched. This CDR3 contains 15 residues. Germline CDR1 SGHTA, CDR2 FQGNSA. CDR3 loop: CASSLAFGQGSGYTF. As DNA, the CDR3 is TGTGCCAGCAGCTTAGCCTTTGGACAGGGGAGCGGCTACACCTTC.

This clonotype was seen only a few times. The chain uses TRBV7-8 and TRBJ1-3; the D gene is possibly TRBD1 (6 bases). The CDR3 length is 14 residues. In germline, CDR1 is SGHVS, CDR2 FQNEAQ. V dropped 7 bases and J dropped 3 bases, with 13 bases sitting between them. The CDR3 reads CASKFGGRGNTIYF. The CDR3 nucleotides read TGTGCCAGCAAATTTGGGGGGCGTGGAAACACCATATATTTT.

The CDR3 nucleotides read TGCGCCAGCAGCCAAAGGACGGACTCCAATCAGCCCCAGCATTTT. It codes for CASSQRTDSNQPQHF. The chain is built from TRBV4-3 and TRBJ1-5; unclear D gene. Germline CDR1 LGHNA, CDR2 YSLEER. V gave up 2 bases and J gave up 3 bases, with 11 bases separating them. There are 15 residues in the CDR3.

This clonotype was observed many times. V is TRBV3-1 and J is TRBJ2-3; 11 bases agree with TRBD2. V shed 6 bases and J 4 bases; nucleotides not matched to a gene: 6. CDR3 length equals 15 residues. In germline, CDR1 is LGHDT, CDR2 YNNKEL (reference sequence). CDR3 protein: CASRFSGGAADTQYF. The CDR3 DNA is TGTGCCAGCAGGTTTAGCGGGGGGGCGGCAGATACGCAGTATTTT.

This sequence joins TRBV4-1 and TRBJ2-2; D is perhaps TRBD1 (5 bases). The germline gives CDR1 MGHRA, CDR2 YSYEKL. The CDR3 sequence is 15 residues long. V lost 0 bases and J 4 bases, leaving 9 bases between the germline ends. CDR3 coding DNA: TGCGCCAGCAGCCAAGAGACAGCCGTCACCGGGGAGCTGTTTTTT. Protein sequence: CASSQETAVTGELFF.

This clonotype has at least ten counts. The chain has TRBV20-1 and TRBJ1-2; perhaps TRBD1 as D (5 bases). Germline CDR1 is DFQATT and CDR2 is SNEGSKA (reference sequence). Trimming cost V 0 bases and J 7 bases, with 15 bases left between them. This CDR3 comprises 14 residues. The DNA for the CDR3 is TGCAGTGCTAGAGATCGGGAACGGAGGGGTGGCTACACCTTC. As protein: CSARDRERRGGYTF.

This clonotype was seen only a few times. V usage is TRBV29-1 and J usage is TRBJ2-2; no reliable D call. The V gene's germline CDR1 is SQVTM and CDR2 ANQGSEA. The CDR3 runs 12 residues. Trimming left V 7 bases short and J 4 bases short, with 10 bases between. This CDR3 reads CSAMIVTGELFF. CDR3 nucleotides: TGCAGCGCCATGATCGTCACCGGGGAGCTGTTTTTT.

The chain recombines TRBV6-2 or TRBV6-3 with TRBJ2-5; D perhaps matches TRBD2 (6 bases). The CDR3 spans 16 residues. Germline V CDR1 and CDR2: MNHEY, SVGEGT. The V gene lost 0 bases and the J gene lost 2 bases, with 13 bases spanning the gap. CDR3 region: CASSYSSELAQETQYF. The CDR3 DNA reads TGTGCCAGCAGTTACTCCAGCGAACTAGCACAAGAGACCCAGTACTTC.

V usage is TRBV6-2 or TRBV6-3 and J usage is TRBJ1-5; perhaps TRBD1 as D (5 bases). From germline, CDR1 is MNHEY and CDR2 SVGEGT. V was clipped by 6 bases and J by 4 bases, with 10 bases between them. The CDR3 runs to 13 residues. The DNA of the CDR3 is TGTGCCAGCAGATACAGGAAAAATCAGCCCCAGCATTTT. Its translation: CASRYRKNQPQHF.

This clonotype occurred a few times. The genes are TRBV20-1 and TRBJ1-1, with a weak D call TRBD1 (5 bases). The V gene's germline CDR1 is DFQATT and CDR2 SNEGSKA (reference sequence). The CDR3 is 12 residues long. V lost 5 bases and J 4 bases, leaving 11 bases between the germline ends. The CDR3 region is CSARKGTTEAFF. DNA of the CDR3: TGCAGTGCTCGGAAGGGGACCACTGAAGCTTTCTTT.

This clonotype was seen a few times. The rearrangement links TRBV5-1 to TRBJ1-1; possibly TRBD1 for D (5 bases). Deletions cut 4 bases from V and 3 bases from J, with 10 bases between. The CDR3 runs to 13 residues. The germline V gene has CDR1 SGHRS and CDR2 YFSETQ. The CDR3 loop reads CASSLQEYTEAFF. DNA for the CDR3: TGCGCCAGCAGCCTACAGGAGTACACTGAAGCTTTCTTT.

The CDR3 is CASSADRGRTGELFF. In nucleotides, the CDR3 is TGTGCCAGCAGCGCTGACAGGGGTCGAACCGGGGAGCTGTTTTTT. V usage is TRBV9 and J usage is TRBJ2-2; 8 bases map to TRBD1. In germline, CDR1 is SGDLS, CDR2 YYNGEE. This CDR3 comprises 15 residues. With 3 bases clipped from V and 5 bases from J, the junction kept 6 bases outside the gene matches.

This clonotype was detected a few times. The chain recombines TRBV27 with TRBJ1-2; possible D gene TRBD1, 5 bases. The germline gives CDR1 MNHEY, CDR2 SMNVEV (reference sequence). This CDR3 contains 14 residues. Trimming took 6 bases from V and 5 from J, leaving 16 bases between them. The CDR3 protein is CASRTTGTLYGYTF. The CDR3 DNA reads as TGTGCCAGCAGGACTACCGGGACGCTTTATGGCTACACCTTC.

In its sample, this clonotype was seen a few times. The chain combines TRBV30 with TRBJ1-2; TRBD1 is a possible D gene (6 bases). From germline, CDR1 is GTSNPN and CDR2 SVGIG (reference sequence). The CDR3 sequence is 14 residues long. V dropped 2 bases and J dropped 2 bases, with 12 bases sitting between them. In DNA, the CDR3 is TGTGCCTGGAGTCCAAGTCAGGGGAACTATGGCTACACCTTC. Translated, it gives CAWSPSQGNYGYTF.

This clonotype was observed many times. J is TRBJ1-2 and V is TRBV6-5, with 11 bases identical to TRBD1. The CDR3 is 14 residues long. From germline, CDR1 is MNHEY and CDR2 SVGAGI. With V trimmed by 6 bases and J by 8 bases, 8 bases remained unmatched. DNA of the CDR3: TGTGCCAGCAGGCGGGACAGGGGGTCAGAAGGCTACACCTTC. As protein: CASRRDRGSEGYTF.

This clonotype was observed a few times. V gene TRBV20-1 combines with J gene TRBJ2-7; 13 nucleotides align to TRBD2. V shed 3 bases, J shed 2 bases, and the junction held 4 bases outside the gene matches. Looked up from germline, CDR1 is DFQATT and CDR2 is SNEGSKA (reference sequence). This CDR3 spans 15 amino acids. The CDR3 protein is CSASPGLAGTYEQYF. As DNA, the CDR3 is TGCAGTGCTAGTCCGGGACTAGCGGGGACCTACGAGCAGTACTTC.

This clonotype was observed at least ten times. CDR3 protein: CASSVRTSPTDTQYF. CDR3 DNA: TGTGCCAGCAGCGTCCGGACTAGCCCCACAGATACGCAGTATTTT. The V and J genes are TRBV9 and TRBJ2-3, with 8 bases matching TRBD2. This CDR3 is 15 amino acids long. V trimming: 2 bases; J trimming: 2 bases; junction bases outside the gene matches: 4. Germline loops: CDR1 SGDLS, CDR2 YYNGEE. The entire variable domain, with the rest obtained from reference TRBV9 and TRBJ2-3, is as follows: DSGVTQTPKHLITATGQRVTLRCSPRSGDLSVYWYQQSLDQGLQFLIQYYNGEERAKGNILERFSAQQFPDLHSELNLSSLELGDSALYFCASSVRTSPTDTQYFGPGTRLTVL.